The TCR beta chain described here comes from a study of CD8 T cell repertoires and HIV-1 epitope variants. Turning to this clone: Antigen unknown.

The study's findings and limits: Nef KF9 drew about five clonotypes and HW9 one, without TAALDMSHF responses.

There are 14 residues in the CDR3. The germline CDR1 and CDR2 sequences are GTSNPN and SVGIG (reference sequence). V lost 3 bases and J lost 2, with 13 bases in between. This table comes from immunoSEQ multiplex PCR, and its TCRdb copy is limited to in-frame clones, with some not included. The data show about 4,800 clones, about 67% seen once. J is TRBJ2-5 and V is TRBV30; D possibly corresponds to TRBD2 (6 bases). The origin of this receptor is a male donor with HIV. The sample taken for sequencing was cultured CD8+ T cells derived from PBMCs. DNA for the CDR3: TGTGCCTGGAGCCTTTGGGGAGGTCAAGAGACCCAGTACTTC. As protein: CAWSLWGGQETQYF.